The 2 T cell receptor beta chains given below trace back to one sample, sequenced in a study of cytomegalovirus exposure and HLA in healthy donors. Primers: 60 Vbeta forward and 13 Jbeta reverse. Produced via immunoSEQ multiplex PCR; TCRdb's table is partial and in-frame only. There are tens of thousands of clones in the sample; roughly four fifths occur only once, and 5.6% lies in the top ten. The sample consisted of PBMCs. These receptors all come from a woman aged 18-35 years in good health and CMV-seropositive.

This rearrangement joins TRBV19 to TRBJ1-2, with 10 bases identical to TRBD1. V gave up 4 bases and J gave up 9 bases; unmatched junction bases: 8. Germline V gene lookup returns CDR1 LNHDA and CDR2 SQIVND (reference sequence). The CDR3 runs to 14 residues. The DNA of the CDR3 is TGTGCCAGTAGTACTTTAGGGACAGGGGTGCGCTACACCTTC. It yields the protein CASSTLGTGVRYTF.

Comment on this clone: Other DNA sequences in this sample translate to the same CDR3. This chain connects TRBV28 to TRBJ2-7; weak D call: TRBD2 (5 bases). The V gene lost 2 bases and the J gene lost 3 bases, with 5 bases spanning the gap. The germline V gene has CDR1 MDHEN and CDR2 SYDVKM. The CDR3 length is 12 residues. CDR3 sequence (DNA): TGTGCCAGCAGTTTAGCGGGCTACGAGCAGTACTTC. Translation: CASSLAGYEQYF.